This TCR beta chain was captured in a study of glioma-infiltrating T cells. The germline V and J ends were trimmed by 5 bases and 8 bases, with 13 bases remaining between them. Germline CDR1 reads SGHVS; CDR2 reads FQNEAQ. The CDR3 covers 13 residues. The study, taken as a whole, reports: Only very few CDR3 sequences appeared in both tissue and blood. Non-neoplastic patients had below-expected tissue-blood divergence, while all gliomas exceeded expectation.

Details on this clonotype: The antigen remains undetermined.

Using RNA template, CDR3s of TCR alpha and beta were amplified with iRepertoire arm-PCR. Tissue mRNA or PBMC total RNA, roughly 90-450 ng, went into one-step reverse transcription and amplification. One entry per CDR3 protein, called by TCRdb with MiXCR from the multiplex PCR reads. Here the sample spans around 150,000 distinct CDR3 sequences, about two fifths being singletons. The specimen was glioma tissue, nonneoplastic brain tissue, or PBMCs (not recorded which). This TCR derives from a human donor with low-grade glioma or glioblastoma, undergoing nonglioma brain surgery, or in good health (not recorded which). The chain is built from TRBV7-8 and TRBJ2-1; D not certain. CDR3 sequence (DNA): TGTGCCAGCAGCAAATACCGGGTGGATGAGCAGTTCTTC. It translates to CASSKYRVDEQFF.